What follows is one T cell receptor (beta chain) and its context. The antigen remains undetermined. Its ends do not fully match the called genes, so a read error is possible. CDR1 is MNHEY, CDR2 SVGAGI, per germline. CDR3 length: 16 residues. This entry belongs to a study of blood T cells in healthy people across ages. General study findings and limits: In long-lived donors, naive CD4+ cell counts and diversity exceeded those of aged donors.

With a J-beta primer mix and a sample-barcoded 5' primer, a second PCR ran roughly 6 to 12 cycles. A 12-random-nucleotide template-switch adaptor tagged each cDNA molecule. Each CDR3 protein is one row after TCRdb ran MiXCR on the 5' RACE reads. The repertoire holds about 970,000 distinct CDR3 sequences, with roughly 50% as singletons. The chain couples TRBV6-5 to TRBJ2-6; D possibly uses TRBD1 or TRBD2 (5 bases each). The sequencing sample was made of blood. This receptor was identified in a woman in her sixties or seventies in good health. CDR3 nucleotide sequence: TGTGCCAGCAGTTACGACGGGACGACTGGGGCCAACGTCATGACTTTC. This sequence encodes CASSYDGTTGANVMTF.